This TCR beta chain comes out of a study of shared clonotypes between healthy human individuals. This clone came up once. Germline trimming cut 8 bases from V and 0 bases from J; bases unmatched to any gene: 16. The CDR3 has 18 amino acids. Germline V lookup: CDR1 MGHDK, CDR2 SYGVNS. The method was immunoSEQ multiplex PCR; TCRdb's version includes in-frame clones alone and lacks a portion of them. Of roughly 680,000 clones in the sample, 72% were seen once. The rearrangement links TRBV25-1 to TRBJ2-1, with 7 bases fitting TRBD2. This receptor was taken from a woman aged 30 to 39 in good health. Source material: memory CD4+ T cells sorted from blood. Subset indicated: CD45RA-negative fraction. The CDR3 sequence: CASSHLDTSDLSYNEQFF. Written as DNA, the CDR3 is TGTGCCAGCTCTCACTTGGACACTAGCGATCTCTCCTACAATGAGCAGTTCTTC.